This passage covers 19 T cell receptor beta chains from one sample sequenced in a study of OX40 agonist ivuxolimab in advanced cancers. Libraries were prepared by immunoSEQ multiplex PCR; TCRdb keeps only in-frame clonotypes and omits some of them. Of about 73,000 clones listed, approximately 92% are singletons. This specimen consisted of CD4+ or CD8+ T cells sorted from blood, obtained in a trial of the OX40 agonist ivuxolimab. The receptors derive from an adult with an advanced solid tumor such as melanoma, head and neck, liver or kidney cancer.

V usage is TRBV7-8 and J usage is TRBJ2-2, with D hard to call. Trimming stripped 6 bases from V and 1 base from J, with 15 bases between. There are 16 residues in the CDR3. Germline V gene sequence: CDR1 SGHVS, CDR2 FQNEAQ. The CDR3 spells CASRLTGPMNTGELFF. CDR3 nucleotides: TGTGCCAGCAGACTAACCGGGCCAATGAACACCGGGGAGCTGTTTTTT.

The J gene is TRBJ2-1, the V gene TRBV27, with 9 bases matching TRBD1. The CDR3 extends over 15 amino acids. J lost 7 bases, V lost 2 bases, and 6 bases had no gene match. CDR1 is MNHEY and CDR2 is SMNVEV in the germline V gene (reference sequence). CDR3 bases: TGTGCCAGCAGTTTAGGGACAGGGACTTTAAATGAGCAGTTCTTC. This sequence encodes CASSLGTGTLNEQFF.

The chain recombines TRBV6-1 with TRBJ2-7; TRBD1 or TRBD2 may be the D gene (5 bases each). The CDR3 is made up of 13 amino acids. The V end was cut by 3 bases, the J end by 6 bases, with 12 bases between. Germline assignment: CDR1 MNHNS and CDR2 SASEGT. The DNA for the CDR3 is TGTGCCAGCAGTGACCTAGAGGGGTCCGAGCAGTACTTC. Translation gives CASSDLEGSEQYF.

Worth noting for this clone: An end of the junction does not agree with germline; a read error may underlie this. The rearrangement links TRBV7-7 to TRBJ2-1; 9 bases map to TRBD2. CDR1 is SSHAT, CDR2 FNYEAQ, per germline (reference sequence). CDR3 size: 16 residues. CDR3 in amino acids: CASSLGPAGGDYEQFF. As DNA, the CDR3 is TGTGCTAGCAGCTTAGGCCCAGCGGGGGGTGATTATGAGCAGTTCTTC.

The chain carries TRBV5-5 and TRBJ2-3; no reliable D call. The V gene's germline CDR1 is SGHKS and CDR2 YYEKEE (reference sequence). Between the trimmed V and J ends, which lost 0 bases and 2 bases, there was a span of 10 bases. This CDR3 region has 15 residues. The CDR3 DNA sequence: TGTGCCAGCAGCTTGGCCATCACCTCCACAGATACGCAGTATTTT. Its protein product is CASSLAITSTDTQYF.

This chain joins TRBV10-3 and TRBJ2-3; tentative D call: TRBD2 (5 bases). Per germline, CDR1 ENHRY and CDR2 SYGVKD. CDR3 length: 16 residues. V lost 2 bases to trimming and J lost 1 base, with 13 bases between them. The CDR3 region is CAISETLGVGTDTQYF. The CDR3 nucleotides read TGTGCCATCAGTGAGACCCTCGGGGTTGGCACAGATACGCAGTATTTT.

V usage is TRBV2 and J usage is TRBJ1-1; D is unclear. Trimming stripped 5 bases from V and 4 bases from J, with 23 bases between. Per germline, CDR1 SNHLY and CDR2 FYNNEI. This CDR3 has 17 amino acids. The CDR3 nucleotides read TGTGCCAGCAGTCTTCCCTTCCGTGGGTCCAGCGGCACTGAAGCTTTCTTT. Translated: CASSLPFRGSSGTEAFF.

This clone was detected only once. V gene TRBV6-5 combines with J gene TRBJ2-7; D may be TRBD1 (5 bases). The CDR3 has 13 amino acids. V gave up 5 bases and J gave up 3 bases, with 11 bases separating them. CDR1 is MNHEY, CDR2 SVGAGI, per germline. CDR3 sequence: CASSEGRDYEQYF. CDR3 DNA: TGTGCCAGCAGTGAAGGCAGGGACTACGAGCAGTACTTC.

V and J are TRBV4-3 and TRBJ2-5, with 8 bases that match TRBD2. The assigned J gene may be wrong: the sequence end matches TRBJ2-7 better. The CDR3 extends over 16 amino acids. Per the germline V gene, CDR1 is LGHNA and CDR2 is YSLEER. The DNA for the CDR3 is TGCGCCAGCAGCCAAGACCGAGGCGGGGGGTCCTACGAGCAGTACTTC. As protein: CASSQDRGGGSYEQYF.

The J gene is TRBJ2-1, the V gene TRBV10-3; the match to TRBD1 covers 12 bases. The CDR3 is made up of 14 amino acids. Germline CDR1 ENHRY, CDR2 SYGVKD. With V trimmed by 4 bases and J by 9 bases, 4 bases remained unmatched. In DNA, the CDR3 is TGTGCCATCAGTGGGGACAGGGGGCTTTCTGAGCAGTTCTTC. Its protein is CAISGDRGLSEQFF.

V is TRBV29-1 and J is TRBJ1-5; TRBD1 is a possible D gene (5 bases). This CDR3 comprises 12 residues. The germline V and J ends were trimmed by 8 bases and 4 bases, with 12 bases remaining between them. Germline V CDR1 and CDR2: SQVTM, ANQGSEA. The CDR3 DNA is TGCAGCACCGGGGGTACGAATCAGCCCCAGCATTTT. Residues: CSTGGTNQPQHF.

V is TRBV27 and J is TRBJ2-5; D gene uncertain. Germline CDR1 and CDR2: MNHEY and SMNVEV (reference sequence). With 1 base removed from V and 4 bases from J, the gap between germline ends came to 16 bases. The CDR3 covers 16 residues. This CDR3 reads CASSLYSFLTPETQYF. The CDR3 region has the DNA TGTGCCAGCAGTTTATATAGTTTCCTGACCCCAGAGACCCAGTACTTC.

The genes are TRBV5-4 and TRBJ1-2; tentatively, D is TRBD1 (5 bases). The length of the CDR3 is 14 residues. Germline CDR1 is SGHNT and CDR2 is YYREEE (reference sequence). V dropped 6 bases and J dropped 5 bases, with 17 bases sitting between them. CDR3 DNA sequence: TGTGCCAGCAACGTCGCCAGGGTGGGTTATGGCTACACCTTC. Translated, it gives CASNVARVGYGYTF.

V usage is TRBV9 and J usage is TRBJ1-2; 12 nucleotides agree with TRBD1. Germline assignment: CDR1 SGDLS and CDR2 YYNGEE. V was clipped by 3 bases and J by 6 bases; unmatched bases: 3. The CDR3 has 14 amino acids. Here the CDR3 reads CASSAGQGADGYTF. CDR3 in DNA: TGTGCCAGCAGCGCGGGACAGGGGGCAGATGGCTACACCTTC.

This rearrangement joins TRBV5-6 to TRBJ2-7, with a tentative D call TRBD1 (6 bases). CDR1 is SGHDT, CDR2 YYEEEE, per germline. The CDR3 sequence is 14 residues long. Trimming stripped 0 bases from V and 7 bases from J, with 14 bases between. CDR3 in amino acids: CASSLGQGSREQYF. CDR3 DNA sequence: TGTGCCAGCAGCTTGGGGCAGGGGTCAAGAGAGCAGTACTTC.

CDR3 sequence reads: CASSTVTNEQFF. In DNA, the CDR3 is TGTGCCAGCAGCACCGTGACGAATGAGCAGTTCTTC. This sequence joins TRBV5-4 and TRBJ2-1, with D uncertain. The germline gives CDR1 SGHNT, CDR2 YYREEE (reference sequence). V lost 4 bases to trimming and J lost 7 bases, with 9 bases between them. This CDR3 has 12 residues.

This chain uses TRBV5-1 with TRBJ1-3; 7 nucleotides match TRBD1. The CDR3 runs to 16 residues. J lost 0 bases, V lost 4 bases, and 7 bases had no gene match. Germline CDR1 reads SGHRS; CDR2 reads YFSETQ. The CDR3 spells CASSRGTESSGNTIYF. The DNA of the CDR3 is TGCGCCAGCAGCAGAGGGACAGAGAGCTCTGGAAACACCATATATTTT. Together with reference TRBV5-1 and TRBJ1-3, the CDR3 gives the full variable domain: KAGVTQTPRYLIKTRGQQVTLSCSPISGHRSVSWYQQTPGQGLQFLFEYFSETQRNKGNFPGRFSGRQFSNSRSEMNVSTLELGDSALYLCASSRGTESSGNTIYFGEGSWLTVV.

The V gene is TRBV19, the J gene TRBJ2-7; 9 nucleotides match TRBD1. After removal of 5 bases from V and 3 bases from J, the junction contained 5 bases not matched to a gene. The CDR3 covers 14 residues. Germline V gene data show CDR1 as LNHDA and CDR2 as SQIVND (reference sequence). As DNA, the CDR3 is TGTGCCAGTAGTCTCGGGACAGGGTTCTACGAGCAGTACTTC. Amino acids: CASSLGTGFYEQYF.

The chain links TRBV4-1 to TRBJ1-5; TRBD1 might be the D (5 bases). Trimming left V 0 bases short and J 3 bases short, with 9 bases between. The CDR3 loop spans 15 amino acids. The V gene's germline CDR1 is MGHRA and CDR2 YSYEKL. Written as DNA, the CDR3 is TGCGCCAGCAGCCAAGATACAGGTTACAATCAGCCCCAGCATTTT. Its protein is CASSQDTGYNQPQHF.